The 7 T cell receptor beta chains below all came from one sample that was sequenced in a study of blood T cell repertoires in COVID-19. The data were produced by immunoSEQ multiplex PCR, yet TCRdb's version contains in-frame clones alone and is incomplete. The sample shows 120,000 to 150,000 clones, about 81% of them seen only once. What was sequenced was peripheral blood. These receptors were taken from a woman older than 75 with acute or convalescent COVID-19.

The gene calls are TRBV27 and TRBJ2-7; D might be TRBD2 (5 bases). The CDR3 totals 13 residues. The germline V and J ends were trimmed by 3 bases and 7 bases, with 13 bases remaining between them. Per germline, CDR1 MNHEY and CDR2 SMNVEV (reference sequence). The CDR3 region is CASSFLLGVEQYF. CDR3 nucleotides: TGTGCCAGCAGTTTTTTGCTCGGGGTTGAGCAGTACTTC.

The CDR3 nucleotides read TGTGCCAGCAGTTTCCAGGGTGCCTCCGGGGAGCTGTTTTTT. This translates into CASSFQGASGELFF. The V call is TRBV28, the J call TRBJ2-2; the D gene is possibly TRBD1 (5 bases). There are 14 residues in the CDR3. The V end lost 3 bases, the J end lost 6 bases, and 11 bases lay between the germline ends. CDR1 and CDR2 from the germline V gene are MDHEN and SYDVKM.

CDR3 nucleotides: TGCAGCGGTTTGGCTAGCGGGAGTGAGACCCAGTACTTC. Its translation: CSGLASGSETQYF. The chain combines TRBV29-1 with TRBJ2-5; 10 bases align to TRBD2. CDR3 length: 13 residues. V shed 7 bases and J 5 bases; nucleotides not matched to a gene: 7. The germline V gene encodes CDR1 SQVTM and CDR2 ANQGSEA.

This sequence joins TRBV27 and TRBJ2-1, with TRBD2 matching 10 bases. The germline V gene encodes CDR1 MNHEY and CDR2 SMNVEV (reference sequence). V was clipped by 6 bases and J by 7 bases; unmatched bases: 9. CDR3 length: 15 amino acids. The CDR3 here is CASRRSGGAVNEQFF. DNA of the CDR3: TGTGCCAGCAGACGGAGCGGGGGGGCAGTAAATGAGCAGTTCTTC.

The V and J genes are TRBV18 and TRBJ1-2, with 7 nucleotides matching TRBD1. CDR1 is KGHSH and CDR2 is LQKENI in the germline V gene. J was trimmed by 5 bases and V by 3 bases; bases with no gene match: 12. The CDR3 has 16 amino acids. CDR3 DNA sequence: TGTGCCAGCTCACCCATGAATCCGGGACAGACTTATGGCTACACCTTC. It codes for CASSPMNPGQTYGYTF.

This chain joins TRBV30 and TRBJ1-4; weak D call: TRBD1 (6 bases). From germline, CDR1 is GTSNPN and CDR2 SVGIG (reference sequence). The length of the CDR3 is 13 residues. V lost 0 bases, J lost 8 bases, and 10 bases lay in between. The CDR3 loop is CAWSVLGAEKLFF. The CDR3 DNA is TGTGCCTGGAGTGTACTGGGGGCCGAAAAACTGTTTTTT.

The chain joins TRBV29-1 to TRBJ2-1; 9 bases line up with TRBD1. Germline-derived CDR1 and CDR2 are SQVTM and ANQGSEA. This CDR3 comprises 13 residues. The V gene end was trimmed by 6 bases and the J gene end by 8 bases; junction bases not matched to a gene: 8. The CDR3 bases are TGCAGCGTGGACCCGGGACAGGGTGATGAGCAGTTCTTC. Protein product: CSVDPGQGDEQFF.